The source of this T cell receptor beta chain is a study of blood T cell repertoires in COVID-19. The repertoire was sequenced with immunoSEQ multiplex PCR; TCRdb's copy has only in-frame clones and lacks some. The sample comprises 14,000 or so clones, over 75% of which are singletons, and 2.5% to 3% rests with the top ten. V lost 2 bases and J lost 3; bases outside the gene matches: 3. Germline CDR1 and CDR2: ENHRY and SYGVKD. The CDR3 loop spans 15 amino acids. Material for sequencing was peripheral blood. The chain couples TRBV10-3 to TRBJ1-4; the match to TRBD1 covers 7 bases. The TCR comes from a human donor in a cohort sampled during active COVID-19. Written as DNA, the CDR3 is TGTGCCATCAGTGAGGCGCAGGGGGCTAATGAAAAACTGTTTTTT. It translates to CAISEAQGANEKLFF.